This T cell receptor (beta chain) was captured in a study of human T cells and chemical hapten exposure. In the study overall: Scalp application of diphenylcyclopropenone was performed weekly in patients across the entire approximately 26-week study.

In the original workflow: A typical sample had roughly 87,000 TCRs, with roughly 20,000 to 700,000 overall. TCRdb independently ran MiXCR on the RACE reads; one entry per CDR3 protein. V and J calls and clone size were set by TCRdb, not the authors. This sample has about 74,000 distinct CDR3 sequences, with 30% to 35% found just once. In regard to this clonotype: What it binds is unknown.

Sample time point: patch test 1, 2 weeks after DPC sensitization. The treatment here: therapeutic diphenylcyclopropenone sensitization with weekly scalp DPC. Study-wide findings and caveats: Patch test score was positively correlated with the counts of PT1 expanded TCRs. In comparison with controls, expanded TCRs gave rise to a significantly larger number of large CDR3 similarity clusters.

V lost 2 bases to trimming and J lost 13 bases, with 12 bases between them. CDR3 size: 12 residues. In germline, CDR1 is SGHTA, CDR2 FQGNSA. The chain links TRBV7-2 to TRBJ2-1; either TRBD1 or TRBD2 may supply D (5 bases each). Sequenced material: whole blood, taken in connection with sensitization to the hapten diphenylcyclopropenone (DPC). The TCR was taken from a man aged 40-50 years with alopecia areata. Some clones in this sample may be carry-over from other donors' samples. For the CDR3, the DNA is TGTGCCAGCAGCTTAACCGGGACCACTCAGTTCTTC. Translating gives CASSLTGTTQFF.